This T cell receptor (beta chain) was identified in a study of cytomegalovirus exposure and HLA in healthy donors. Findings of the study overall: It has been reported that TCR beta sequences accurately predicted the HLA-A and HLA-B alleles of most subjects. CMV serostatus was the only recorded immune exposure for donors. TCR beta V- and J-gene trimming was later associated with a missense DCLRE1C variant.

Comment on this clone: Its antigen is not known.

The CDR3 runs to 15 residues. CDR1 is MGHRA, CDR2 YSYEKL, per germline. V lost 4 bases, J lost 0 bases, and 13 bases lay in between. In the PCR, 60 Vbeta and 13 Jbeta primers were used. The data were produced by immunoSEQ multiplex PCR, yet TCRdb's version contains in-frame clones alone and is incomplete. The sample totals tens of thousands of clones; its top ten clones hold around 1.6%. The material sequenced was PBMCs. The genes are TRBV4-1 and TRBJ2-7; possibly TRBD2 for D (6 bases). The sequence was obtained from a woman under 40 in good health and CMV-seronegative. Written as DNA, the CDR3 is TGCGCCAGCAGCCTCGTGGCCGGGAGCTCCTACGAGCAGTACTTC. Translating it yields CASSLVAGSSYEQYF.